These 23 T cell receptor beta chains share one sample of origin, sequenced in a study of beta chain features in type 1 diabetes (dated by TCRdb to 2017 to 2018). Libraries were made using the immunoSEQ multiplex PCR assay. The entire isolated RNA was reverse transcribed using the High Capacity cDNA Reverse Transcription Kit, and thus expressed TCRB transcripts were sequenced. Here the immuneACCESS table is served through TCRdb, limited to in-frame sequences with V and J called. Missing clones are a known gap in these copies; in checked studies unresolved V genes cover under half, and the rest lacks a known reason. For this sample there are about half a million clones; over 10% appear just once. The top ten clones comprise approximately 0.05% of the sample. Sequenced sample: naive CD4+ T cells from blood. The sample's cell subset or site label, in plain terms: true naive CD4+ T cells. The receptors come from a woman between 18 and 29 years old in good health.

The chain links TRBV6-4 to TRBJ1-1; D perhaps matches TRBD1 (6 bases). Trimming removed 6 bases from V and 1 base from J, with 15 bases in between. CDR3 length equals 15 residues. Germline-derived CDR1 and CDR2 are MRHNA and SNTAGT. CDR3 loop: CASRITGLENTEAFF. The CDR3 nucleotides are TGTGCCAGCAGGATTACAGGGCTGGAGAACACTGAAGCTTTCTTT.

The genes are TRBV29-1 and TRBJ2-3; 9 positions match TRBD2. The germline V gene encodes CDR1 SQVTM and CDR2 ANQGSEA. CDR3 length: 15 amino acids. After removal of 7 bases from V and 4 bases from J, the junction contained 12 bases not matched to a gene. The CDR3 protein is CSGSSGGPNSDTQYF. CDR3 sequence (DNA): TGCAGCGGTAGTAGCGGGGGCCCCAACTCAGATACGCAGTATTTT.

Notes on this clone: This sample also contains other DNA sequences that code for the same CDR3. The rearrangement uses TRBV9 and TRBJ1-5; possibly TRBD1 for D (5 bases). From germline, CDR1 is SGDLS and CDR2 YYNGEE. This CDR3 comprises 14 residues. V lost 0 bases and J 2 bases, leaving 6 bases between the germline ends. The CDR3 loop is CASSVGGGNQPQHF. CDR3 nucleotide sequence: TGTGCCAGCAGCGTAGGAGGGGGCAATCAGCCCCAGCATTTT.

This clone has more than one count but fewer than ten. Other DNA sequences of this sample code for an identical CDR3. This chain uses TRBV2 with TRBJ1-1, with 8 bases identical to TRBD1. The CDR3 is 14 residues long. In germline, CDR1 is SNHLY, CDR2 FYNNEI. The V gene end was trimmed by 6 bases and the J gene end by 0 bases; junction bases not matched to a gene: 3. In DNA form, the CDR3 reads TGTGCCAGCAGGTACAGGGGGTTGAACACTGAAGCTTTCTTT. Translating it yields CASRYRGLNTEAFF.

This chain joins TRBV29-1 and TRBJ2-3; D assignment may be TRBD1 or TRBD2 (5 bases each). Looked up from germline, CDR1 is SQVTM and CDR2 is ANQGSEA. V was trimmed by 7 bases and J by 0 bases, leaving 14 bases between them. This CDR3 has 14 residues. CDR3 nucleotides: TGCAGCGGGGGGAGACGAACTAGCACAGATACGCAGTATTTT. It translates to CSGGRRTSTDTQYF.

A few counts support this clone. V gene TRBV30 combines with J gene TRBJ2-5; D gene ambiguous. The V end was cut by 0 bases, the J end by 7 bases, with 6 bases between. This CDR3 is built from 11 residues. Germline-derived CDR1 and CDR2 are GTSNPN and SVGIG (reference sequence). CDR3 region: CAWSVKGTQYF. CDR3 nucleotides: TGTGCCTGGAGTGTAAAAGGGACCCAGTACTTC.

The chain has TRBV10-3 and TRBJ2-3; D may be TRBD1 or TRBD2 (5 bases each). With 9 bases removed from V and 2 bases from J, the gap between germline ends came to 18 bases. Germline V gene lookup returns CDR1 ENHRY and CDR2 SYGVKD. The CDR3 is 15 residues long. CDR3 protein: CAMRFGTEPTDTQYF. The CDR3 DNA is TGTGCCATGCGATTCGGGACGGAACCCACAGATACGCAGTATTTT.

Only a few counts were recorded for this clone. V is TRBV19 and J is TRBJ2-1; unclear D gene. This CDR3 region has 11 residues. Germline CDR1 reads LNHDA; CDR2 reads SQIVND (reference sequence). Trimming took off 7 bases at V and 7 bases at J, with 8 bases between the two ends. The CDR3 DNA is TGTGCCAGTAACCCCGGTAATGAGCAGTTCTTC. This sequence encodes CASNPGNEQFF. Filled out from reference TRBV19 and TRBJ2-1, the complete variable domain reads DGGITQSPKYLFRKEGQNVTLSCEQNLNHDAMYWYRQDPGQGLRLIYYSQIVNDFQKGDIAEGYSVSREKKESFPLTVTSAQKNPTAFYLCASNPGNEQFFGPGTRLTVL.

The gene calls are TRBV7-9 and TRBJ2-1, with TRBD2 matching 14 bases. The V segment lost 5 bases and the J segment 9 bases; nucleotides outside the gene matches: 6. This CDR3 spans 15 amino acids. Germline-derived CDR1 and CDR2 are SEHNR and FQNEAQ (reference sequence). The CDR3 is CASSMGLAGEGEQFF. The CDR3, as DNA: TGTGCCAGCAGCATGGGACTAGCGGGAGAAGGTGAGCAGTTCTTC. The full variable domain, in which reference TRBV7-9 and TRBJ2-1 provide the parts outside the CDR3, is DTGVSQNPRHKITKRGQNVTFRCDPISEHNRLYWYRQTLGQGPEFLTYFQNEAQLEKSRLLSDRFSAERPKGSFSTLEIQRTEQGDSAMYLCASSMGLAGEGEQFFGPGTRLTVL.

In the case of this clone: One end of the junction varies from germline; a read error may be responsible. Within the sample, other DNA sequences also encode this same CDR3. This chain links TRBV29-1 with TRBJ2-6; D not resolved. Germline V gives CDR1 SQVTM, CDR2 ANQGSEA. This CDR3 contains 14 residues. The CDR3 spells CSVARSPVTNVLTF. The CDR3 DNA reads as TGCAGCGTTGCCCGGTCCCCCGTGACCAATGTCCTGACTTTC. The variable domain in full, with the rest retrieved from reference TRBV29-1 and TRBJ2-6, is SAVISQKPSRDICQRGTSLTIQCQVDSQVTMMFWYRQQPGQSLTLIATANQGSEATYESGFVIDKFPISRPNLTFSTLTVSNMSPEDSSIYLCSVARSPVTNVLTFGAGSRLTVL.

The V gene is TRBV11-2, the J gene TRBJ2-1, with D possibly TRBD1 on 5 matching bases. Trimming removed 1 base from V and 7 bases from J, with 11 bases in between. Germline-derived CDR1 and CDR2 are SGHAT and FQNNGV. The length of the CDR3 is 14 residues. CDR3 bases: TGTGCCAGCAGCTTAGGGACACCTTTGAATGAGCAGTTCTTC. As protein: CASSLGTPLNEQFF.

The chain couples TRBV4-3 to TRBJ2-3; TRBD2 matches 12 bases. CDR3 length: 16 amino acids. V lost 3 bases and J lost 4; bases outside the gene matches: 5. Germline CDR1 is LGHNA and CDR2 is YSLEER. In nucleotides, the CDR3 is TGCGCCAGCAGCCAGCGTACTAGCGGGAGGTCAGATACGCAGTATTTT. As protein: CASSQRTSGRSDTQYF.

This clone showed up just a few times. V gene TRBV19 combines with J gene TRBJ1-1, with a possible D match to TRBD1 (6 bases). Germline CDR1 is LNHDA and CDR2 is SQIVND (reference sequence). The CDR3 contains 14 residues. The V end was cut by 7 bases, the J end by 6 bases, with 18 bases between. CDR3 nucleotide sequence: TGTGCCAGTACCCTACGAGGGGGTGGCTCTGAAGCTTTCTTT. This encodes CASTLRGGGSEAFF.

This clone was counted between two and nine times. The chain employs TRBV2 and TRBJ2-5; a weak D match, TRBD2 (5 bases). With the DNA end fitting TRBJ2-7 better, the J assignment may be wrong. CDR1 and CDR2 from the germline V gene are SNHLY and FYNNEI. This CDR3 spans 15 amino acids. The CDR3 bases are TGTGCCAGCAGTGAGCGAGGGCACCGGGGCTACGAGCAGTACTTC. This codes for CASSERGHRGYEQYF.

This clone was counted only a few times. This chain joins TRBV9 and TRBJ1-6, with a weak D call TRBD1 (5 bases). The ends were cut back, 3 bases at V and 7 bases at J, with 17 bases in the middle. The germline CDR1 and CDR2 sequences are SGDLS and YYNGEE. The CDR3 is 16 amino acids. The CDR3, as DNA: TGTGCCAGCAGCGCACTACCCCAGGGCGCAAATTCACCCCTCCACTTT. The encoded protein is CASSALPQGANSPLHF.

This clone occurred a few times. The chain combines TRBV2 with TRBJ2-1, with 11 bases aligning to TRBD2. With 5 bases clipped from V and 7 bases from J, the junction kept 10 bases outside the gene matches. CDR3 size: 16 residues. CDR1 is SNHLY and CDR2 is FYNNEI in the germline V gene. The CDR3 sequence is CASSLFTSGSMNEQFF. CDR3 DNA sequence: TGTGCCAGCAGTCTTTTCACTAGCGGGAGTATGAATGAGCAGTTCTTC.

The chain has TRBV5-4 and TRBJ2-6, with D maybe TRBD1 (7 bases). V was cut by 9 bases and J by 0 bases, with 19 bases left in between. The CDR3 contains 17 residues. Germline V gives CDR1 SGHNT, CDR2 YYREEE (reference sequence). The CDR3 nucleotides read TGTGCCACTAAGGACAGGAGGGCGGACTCTGGGGCCAACGTCCTGACTTTC. This codes for CATKDRRADSGANVLTF.

The chain has TRBV27 and TRBJ1-5, with 7 positions matching TRBD1. V was pared by 8 bases and J by 7 bases, with 8 bases of the junction left unmatched. This CDR3 contains 13 residues. CDR1 is MNHEY, CDR2 SMNVEV, per germline (reference sequence). CDR3 DNA: TGTGCCAGCGGTAGACAGGGCCGCCAGCCCCAGCATTTT. It codes for CASGRQGRQPQHF.

This clone showed up just a few times. Other DNA sequences in this sample translate to the same CDR3. The CDR3 sequence is CASSVQGDGGYTF. The CDR3 coding sequence is TGTGCCAGCAGCGTGCAAGGGGATGGTGGCTACACCTTC. The chain links TRBV9 to TRBJ1-2; tentative D call: TRBD1 (5 bases). Germline assignment: CDR1 SGDLS and CDR2 YYNGEE. V gave up 2 bases and J gave up 7 bases, with 12 bases separating them. The CDR3 runs to 13 residues.

The V call is TRBV15, the J call TRBJ2-3; no clear D. Trimming cost V 1 base and J 2 bases, with 7 bases left between them. The CDR3 length is 14 residues. Germline values: CDR1 LNHNV, CDR2 YYDKDF (reference sequence). CDR3 coding DNA: TGTGCCACCAGCAGAGTAGGCGACACAGATACGCAGTATTTT. Protein: CATSRVGDTDTQYF.

This clone occurred a few times. The gene calls are TRBV5-6 and TRBJ2-7; 7 bases agree with TRBD1. The CDR3 has 16 amino acids. The germline gives CDR1 SGHDT, CDR2 YYEEEE. After removal of 4 bases from V and 0 bases from J, the junction contained 10 bases not matched to a gene. CDR3 loop: CASSAPWTGSSYEQYV. As DNA, the CDR3 is TGTGCCAGCAGCGCGCCTTGGACAGGTAGCTCCTACGAGCAGTACGTC.

This clone showed up just a few times. J is TRBJ2-1 and V is TRBV5-1, with D tentatively TRBD2 (6 bases). Trimming pared 4 bases from V and 6 bases from J, leaving 14 bases between. CDR3 length equals 14 residues. The germline CDR1 and CDR2 sequences are SGHRS and YFSETQ. The CDR3 region has the DNA TGCGCCAGCAGCCTCGGGCCTAGCGCCAATGAGCAGTTCTTC. Its translation: CASSLGPSANEQFF. Based on the CDR3 plus reference TRBV5-1 and TRBJ2-1, the full variable domain is KAGVTQTPRYLIKTRGQQVTLSCSPISGHRSVSWYQQTPGQGLQFLFEYFSETQRNKGNFPGRFSGRQFSNSRSEMNVSTLELGDSALYLCASSLGPSANEQFFGPGTRLTVL.

This clone was seen only a few times. The chain carries TRBV2 and TRBJ1-2, with D tentatively TRBD1 (6 bases). CDR3 length equals 11 residues. Per germline, CDR1 SNHLY and CDR2 FYNNEI. V shed 8 bases and J shed 4 bases, with 8 bases lying between them. CDR3 region: CASGQLYGYTF. In DNA form, the CDR3 reads TGTGCCAGCGGACAGCTCTATGGCTACACCTTC.